This entry lists 23 T cell receptor beta chains sequenced from one sample in a study of shared clonotypes between healthy human individuals. Profiled with immunoSEQ multiplex PCR; TCRdb holds only in-frame clones, not every one. The table lists more than 2,000,000 clones, approximately 94% of them singletons. The material sequenced was naive CD4+ T cells sorted from blood. Specified subset: CD45RA+ positively selected. These TCRs come from a young man in good health.

As for this clone: At one of its ends the junction is not consistent with the germline gene, which may arise from a read error. The chain is built from TRBV6-1 and TRBJ1-2; TRBD1 agrees at 9 bases. CDR3 size: 14 residues. Germline-derived CDR1 and CDR2 are MNHNS and SASEGT. In nucleotides, the CDR3 is TGTGCCAGCAGAGAAGGGGACAGGGTGAATGGCTACACCTTC. Translating gives CASREGDRVNGYTF.

The V and J genes are TRBV5-1 and TRBJ2-3; D possibly corresponds to TRBD1 (6 bases). Germline CDR1 and CDR2: SGHRS and YFSETQ. This CDR3 spans 16 amino acids. V dropped 0 bases and J dropped 2 bases, with 13 bases sitting between them. CDR3 nucleotides: TGCGCCAGCAGCTTGGAAGCAGGGGCCATCACAGATACGCAGTATTTT. It codes for CASSLEAGAITDTQYF.

The rearrangement links TRBV28 to TRBJ1-1; D is unresolved. The V gene's germline CDR1 is MDHEN and CDR2 SYDVKM. V dropped 4 bases and J dropped 4 bases, with 4 bases sitting between them. There are 11 residues in the CDR3. The chain's CDR3 is CASSSITEAFF. Written as DNA, the CDR3 is TGTGCCAGCAGTTCTATCACTGAAGCTTTCTTT. The variable domain in full, completed from reference TRBV28 and TRBJ1-1, reads DVKVTQSSRYLVKRTGEKVFLECVQDMDHENMFWYRQDPGLGLRLIYFSYDVKMKEKGDIPEGYSVSREKKERFSLILESASTNQTSMYLCASSSITEAFFGQGTRLTVV.

The genes are TRBV28 and TRBJ2-1, with TRBD1 identical over 9 bases. This CDR3 has 15 amino acids. V was clipped by 6 bases and J by 4 bases; unmatched bases: 7. The germline V gene has CDR1 MDHEN and CDR2 SYDVKM. The CDR3: CASREQGAVYNEQFF. CDR3 DNA sequence: TGTGCCAGCAGAGAACAGGGGGCCGTATACAATGAGCAGTTCTTC.

In DNA form, the CDR3 reads TGCGCCAGCAGCCAAGGGGGTTTGGGCGGCTCTGGAAACACCATATATTTT. Translated, it gives CASSQGGLGGSGNTIYF. This chain links TRBV4-1 with TRBJ1-3, with D unresolved. Germline V gives CDR1 MGHRA, CDR2 YSYEKL. The CDR3 is made up of 17 amino acids. V lost 1 base and J 0 bases, leaving 13 bases between the germline ends.

J is TRBJ2-5 and V is TRBV7-9, with D perhaps TRBD1 (5 bases). In germline, CDR1 is SEHNR, CDR2 FQNEAQ (reference sequence). The CDR3 is 15 residues long. Trimming removed 3 bases at V and 6 bases at J, with 17 bases between. DNA for the CDR3: TGTGCCAGCAGCTTTTCCGGCAGGGCACGGAAGACCCAGTACTTC. Its translation is CASSFSGRARKTQYF.

As for this clone: The same CDR3 can be traced to other DNA sequences in this sample. This chain joins TRBV5-1 and TRBJ2-2; either TRBD1 or TRBD2 may supply D (5 bases each). The germline gives CDR1 SGHRS, CDR2 YFSETQ. The CDR3 runs to 16 residues. V was trimmed by 2 bases and J by 2 bases, leaving 13 bases between them. The CDR3 loop reads CASSLPGTGNTGELFF. DNA of the CDR3: TGCGCCAGCAGCTTACCCGGGACGGGTAACACCGGGGAGCTGTTTTTT.

The V call is TRBV10-2, the J call TRBJ1-6; D ambiguous. CDR1 and CDR2 (germline): WSHSY, SAAADI. The CDR3 is 16 residues long. Trimming took 4 bases from V and 1 from J, leaving 11 bases between them. The DNA of the CDR3 is TGCGCCAGCAGTGGGGTCAGCCTTTCCTATAATTCACCCCTCCACTTT. This gives the protein CASSGVSLSYNSPLHF.

The chain recombines TRBV5-1 with TRBJ2-1; weak D call: TRBD1 (6 bases). The CDR3 loop spans 16 amino acids. Germline V gives CDR1 SGHRS, CDR2 YFSETQ. V lost 6 bases and J lost 0, with 16 bases in between. The CDR3 region is CASTQGQHYSYNEQFF. In DNA form, the CDR3 reads TGCGCCAGCACACAAGGACAGCACTACTCCTACAATGAGCAGTTCTTC.

The gene calls are TRBV11-2 and TRBJ2-7; the match to TRBD2 covers 7 bases. With 1 base clipped from V and 5 bases from J, the junction kept 8 bases outside the gene matches. Germline CDR1 reads SGHAT; CDR2 reads FQNNGV. This CDR3 region has 15 residues. As DNA, the CDR3 is TGTGCCAGCAGCTTAGGTGGGAGGGGTTTAGACGAGCAGTACTTC. Encoded protein: CASSLGGRGLDEQYF.

The chain links TRBV6-5 to TRBJ1-1; D may be TRBD1 (5 bases). Germline V gene data show CDR1 as MNHEY and CDR2 as SVGAGI. CDR3 length: 14 amino acids. The V and J ends lost 7 bases and 7 bases respectively, with 19 bases between them. In nucleotides, the CDR3 is TGTGCCAGCAAACTTCACAGGAGTCGTCTTGAAGCTTTCTTT. The encoded protein is CASKLHRSRLEAFF.

The chain links TRBV29-1 to TRBJ2-1, with a tentative D call TRBD1 (6 bases). This CDR3 is 14 amino acids long. From germline, CDR1 is SQVTM and CDR2 ANQGSEA. V lost 7 bases, J lost 6 bases, and 19 bases lay in between. CDR3 loop: CSASDRLGGNEQFF. CDR3 coding DNA: TGCAGCGCATCGGACAGATTAGGCGGCAATGAGCAGTTCTTC.

This chain uses TRBV5-1 with TRBJ2-1; possibly TRBD2 for D (5 bases). Germline loops: CDR1 SGHRS, CDR2 YFSETQ. This CDR3 comprises 18 residues. The V gene lost 4 bases and the J gene lost 9 bases, with 29 bases spanning the gap. The CDR3 DNA is TGCGCCAGCAGCATTAAACTTTCGGGAACTAGTGGTGCGGGTGAGCAGTTCTTC. This gives the protein CASSIKLSGTSGAGEQFF.

CDR3 residues: CASTGLMGEKLFF. The CDR3 nucleotides read TGTGCCAGCACCGGCTTAATGGGTGAAAAACTGTTTTTT. The V gene is TRBV6-1, the J gene TRBJ1-4; D remains unclear. Trimming removed 7 bases at V and 7 bases at J, with 13 bases between. The CDR3 has 13 residues. Germline loops: CDR1 MNHNS, CDR2 SASEGT.

The chain employs TRBV5-1 and TRBJ2-7, with TRBD1 as a possible D gene (5 bases). Looked up from germline, CDR1 is SGHRS and CDR2 is YFSETQ. Trimming pared 3 bases from V and 1 base from J, leaving 11 bases between. The CDR3 contains 14 residues. The CDR3 DNA sequence: TGCGCCAGCAGCTCGGATACAGGTTCCTACGAGCAGTACTTC. It yields the protein CASSSDTGSYEQYF. Based on the CDR3 plus reference TRBV5-1 and TRBJ2-7, the full variable domain is KAGVTQTPRYLIKTRGQQVTLSCSPISGHRSVSWYQQTPGQGLQFLFEYFSETQRNKGNFPGRFSGRQFSNSRSEMNVSTLELGDSALYLCASSSDTGSYEQYFGPGTRLTVT.

The chain couples TRBV7-6 to TRBJ1-6; D is undetermined. CDR3 length equals 18 residues. Trimming cost V 1 base and J 7 bases, with 20 bases left between them. In germline, CDR1 is SGHVS, CDR2 FNYEAQ. The CDR3 nucleotides read TGTGCCAGCAGCTTAGATGTTCCGGCAGCCTCTCTAAATTCACCCCTCCACTTT. The encoded protein is CASSLDVPAASLNSPLHF.

The rearrangement joins TRBV6-5 to TRBJ1-1; 7 bases line up with TRBD1. Germline loops: CDR1 MNHEY, CDR2 SVGAGI. This CDR3 has 15 amino acids. J gave up 1 base and V 5 bases, and 7 bases lay outside the gene matches. The CDR3 coding sequence is TGTGCCAGCAGTACACAGGGGTTAGGGAACACTGAAGCTTTCTTT. It encodes CASSTQGLGNTEAFF.

This sequence joins TRBV5-6 and TRBJ2-7; TRBD2 aligns across 9 bases. From germline, CDR1 is SGHDT and CDR2 YYEEEE. V shed 2 bases, J shed 0 bases, and the junction held 3 bases outside the gene matches. The CDR3 spans 15 residues. Here the CDR3 reads CASSLLAGGSYEQYF. The CDR3 DNA sequence: TGTGCCAGCAGCTTACTAGCGGGTGGCTCCTACGAGCAGTACTTC.

The chain carries TRBV11-2 and TRBJ1-3, with D perhaps matching TRBD1 (5 bases). Trimming pared 5 bases from V and 4 bases from J, leaving 12 bases between. CDR1 is SGHAT, CDR2 FQNNGV, per germline. This CDR3 comprises 14 residues. The CDR3 reads CASSRGQEGNTIYF. The CDR3 bases are TGTGCCAGCAGCCGCGGACAAGAGGGAAACACCATATATTTT. The whole variable domain, filled in from reference TRBV11-2 and TRBJ1-3, reads EAGVAQSPRYKIIEKRQSVAFWCNPISGHATLYWYQQILGQGPKLLIQFQNNGVVDDSQLPKDRFSAERLKGVDSTLKIQPAKLEDSAVYLCASSRGQEGNTIYFGEGSWLTVV.

The chain couples TRBV18 to TRBJ2-7, with a possible D match to TRBD1 (6 bases). The CDR3 consists of 15 residues. Germline V gives CDR1 KGHSH, CDR2 LQKENI. V shed 3 bases and J shed 2 bases, with 14 bases lying between them. The CDR3 spells CASSPWGPSTYEQYF. Written as DNA, the CDR3 is TGTGCCAGCTCACCTTGGGGGCCTTCGACCTACGAGCAGTACTTC.

This chain joins TRBV12-5 and TRBJ2-5; D possibly corresponds to TRBD2 (6 bases). Trimming took 7 bases from V and 5 from J, leaving 14 bases between them. Germline V CDR1 and CDR2: LGHNT, FRNRAP. The CDR3 is 13 residues long. CDR3 DNA: TGTGCTAGTGCGGCGGGAAGGCGGGAGACCCAGTACTTC. Translation: CASAAGRRETQYF.

As to this clone: The sample has other DNA sequences that encode this CDR3 too. The chain couples TRBV7-2 to TRBJ2-2; 10 nucleotides line up with TRBD2. Germline lookup yields CDR1 SGHTA and CDR2 FQGNSA. The junction had 4 bases not matched to a gene; V was cut back by 5 bases and J by 1 base. The CDR3 has 16 residues. This CDR3 reads CASSLRTSGNTGELFF. DNA of the CDR3: TGTGCCAGCAGCCTGCGGACTAGCGGGAACACCGGGGAGCTGTTTTTT.

This clone was counted a few times. This specimen includes other DNA sequences encoding the same CDR3. This chain connects TRBV18 to TRBJ2-7, with D possibly matching TRBD1 (5 bases). The CDR3 has 14 amino acids. The V end was cut by 0 bases, the J end by 1 base, with 7 bases between. Germline V lookup: CDR1 KGHSH, CDR2 LQKENI. The CDR3 sequence is CASSPPAGSYEQYF. The CDR3 DNA is TGTGCCAGCTCACCACCGGCAGGGTCCTACGAGCAGTACTTC. The full variable domain, its missing parts supplied by reference TRBV18 and TRBJ2-7, is NAGVMQNPRHLVRRRGQEARLRCSPMKGHSHVYWYRQLPEEGLKFMVYLQKENIIDESGMPKERFSAEFPKEGPSILRIQQVVRGDSAAYFCASSPPAGSYEQYFGPGTRLTVT.